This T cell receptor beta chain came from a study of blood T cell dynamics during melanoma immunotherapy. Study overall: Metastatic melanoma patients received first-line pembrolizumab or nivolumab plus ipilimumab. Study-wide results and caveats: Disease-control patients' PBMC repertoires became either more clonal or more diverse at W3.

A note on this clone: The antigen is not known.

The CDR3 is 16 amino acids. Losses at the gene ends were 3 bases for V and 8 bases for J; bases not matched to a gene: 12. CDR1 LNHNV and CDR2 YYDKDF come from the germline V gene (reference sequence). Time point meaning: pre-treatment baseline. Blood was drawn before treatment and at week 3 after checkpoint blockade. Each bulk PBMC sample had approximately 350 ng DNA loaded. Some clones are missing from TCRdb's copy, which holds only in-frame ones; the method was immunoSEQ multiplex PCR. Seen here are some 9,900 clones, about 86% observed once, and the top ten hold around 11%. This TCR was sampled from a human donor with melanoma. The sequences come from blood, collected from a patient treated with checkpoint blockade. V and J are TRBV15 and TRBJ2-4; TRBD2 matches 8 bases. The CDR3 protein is CATSRGRDSGVDIQYF. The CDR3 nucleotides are TGTGCCACCAGCAGGGGGCGGGATAGCGGGGTAGACATTCAGTACTTC.